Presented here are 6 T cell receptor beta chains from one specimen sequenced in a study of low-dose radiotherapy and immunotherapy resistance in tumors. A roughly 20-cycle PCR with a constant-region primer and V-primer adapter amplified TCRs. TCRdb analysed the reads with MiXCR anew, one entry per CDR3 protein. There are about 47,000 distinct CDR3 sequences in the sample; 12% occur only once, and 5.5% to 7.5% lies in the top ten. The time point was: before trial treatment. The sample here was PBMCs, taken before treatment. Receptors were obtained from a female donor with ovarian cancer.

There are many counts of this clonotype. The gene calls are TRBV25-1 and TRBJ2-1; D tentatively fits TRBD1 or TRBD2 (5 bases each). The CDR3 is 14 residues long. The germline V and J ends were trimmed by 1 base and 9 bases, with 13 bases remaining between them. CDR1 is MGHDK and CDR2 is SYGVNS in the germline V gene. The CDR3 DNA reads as TGTGCCAGCAGTGAATTGGGGACGCCAGTTGAGCAGTTCTTC. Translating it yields CASSELGTPVEQFF.

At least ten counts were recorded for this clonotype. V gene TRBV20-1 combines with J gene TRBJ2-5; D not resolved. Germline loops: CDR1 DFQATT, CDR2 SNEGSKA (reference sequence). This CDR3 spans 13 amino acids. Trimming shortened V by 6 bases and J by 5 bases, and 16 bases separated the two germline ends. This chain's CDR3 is CSAEAEDWETQYF. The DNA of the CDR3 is TGCAGTGCCGAGGCCGAGGATTGGGAGACCCAGTACTTC.

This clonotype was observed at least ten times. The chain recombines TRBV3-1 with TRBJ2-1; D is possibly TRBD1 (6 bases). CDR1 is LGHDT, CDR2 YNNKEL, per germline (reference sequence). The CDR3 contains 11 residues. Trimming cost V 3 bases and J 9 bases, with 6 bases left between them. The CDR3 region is CASSQGAEQFF. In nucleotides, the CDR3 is TGTGCCAGCAGCCAGGGGGCTGAGCAGTTCTTC.

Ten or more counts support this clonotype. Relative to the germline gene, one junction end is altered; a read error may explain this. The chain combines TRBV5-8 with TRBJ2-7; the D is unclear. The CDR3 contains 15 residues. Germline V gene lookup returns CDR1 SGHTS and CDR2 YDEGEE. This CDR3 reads CASSLALGGNYEQYF. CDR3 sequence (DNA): TGCGCCAGCAGCTTGGCCCTAGGTGGGAACTACGAGCAGTACTTC.

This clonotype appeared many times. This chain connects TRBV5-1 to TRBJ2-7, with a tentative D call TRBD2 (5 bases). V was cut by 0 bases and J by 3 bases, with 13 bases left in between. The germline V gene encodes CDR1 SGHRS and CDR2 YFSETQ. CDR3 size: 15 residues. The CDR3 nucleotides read TGCGCCAGCAGCTTGGCATCGGGGATCGGCTACGAGCAGTACTTC. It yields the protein CASSLASGIGYEQYF.

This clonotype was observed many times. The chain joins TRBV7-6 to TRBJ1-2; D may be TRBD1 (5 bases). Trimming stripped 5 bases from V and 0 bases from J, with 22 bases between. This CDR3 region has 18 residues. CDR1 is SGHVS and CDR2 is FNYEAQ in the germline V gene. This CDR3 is CASSPRGPGSGPNYGYTF. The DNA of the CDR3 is TGTGCCAGCAGCCCAAGGGGTCCAGGGTCCGGCCCTAACTATGGCTACACCTTC.